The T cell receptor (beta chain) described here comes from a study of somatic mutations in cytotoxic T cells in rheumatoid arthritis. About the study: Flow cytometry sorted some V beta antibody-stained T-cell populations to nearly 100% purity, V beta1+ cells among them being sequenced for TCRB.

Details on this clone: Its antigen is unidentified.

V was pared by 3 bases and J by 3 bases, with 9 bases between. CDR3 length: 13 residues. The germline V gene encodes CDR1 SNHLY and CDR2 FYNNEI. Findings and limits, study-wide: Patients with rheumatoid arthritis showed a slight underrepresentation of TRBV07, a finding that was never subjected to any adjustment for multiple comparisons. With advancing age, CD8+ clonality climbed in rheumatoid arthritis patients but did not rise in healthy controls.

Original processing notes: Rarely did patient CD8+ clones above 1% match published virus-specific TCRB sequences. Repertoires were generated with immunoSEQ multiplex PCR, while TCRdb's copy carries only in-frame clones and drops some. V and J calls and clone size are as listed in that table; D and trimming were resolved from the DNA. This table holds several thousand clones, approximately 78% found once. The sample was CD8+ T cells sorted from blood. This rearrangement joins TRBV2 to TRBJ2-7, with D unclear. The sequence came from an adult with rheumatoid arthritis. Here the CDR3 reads CASSDRNNYEQYF. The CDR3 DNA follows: TGTGCCAGCAGTGACAGGAACAACTACGAGCAGTACTTC.